This record concerns one TCR beta chain sequence. Its antigen is unknown. A much more abundant neighbour one base away suggests this may be a read error. This CDR3 has 12 residues. Between the trimmed V and J ends, which lost 6 bases and 12 bases, there was a span of 20 bases. Germline V gene sequence: CDR1 DFQATT, CDR2 SNEGSKA (reference sequence). TCR beta cDNA libraries had unique molecular identifiers. TCRdb independently ran MiXCR on the PCR reads; one entry per CDR3 protein. The repertoire has approximately 250,000 distinct CDR3 sequences, 35% to 45% of them found once; the top ten carry around 4.8%. These data come from a study of post-analysis software for immune sequencing data. Study at large: Recorded disease courses covered relapsing-remitting, secondary progressive and progressive-relapsing multiple sclerosis. Some patients had no subtype annotation. General observations from the study: There were five or six TRBV segments more frequent in patients than controls, and TRBV5-6, TRBV5-1 and TRBV20-1 were among them. Compared with controls, patients showed significantly lower normalized Chao1 diversity.

The source material was blood. The V and J genes are TRBV20-1 and TRBJ1-2; D is unresolved. This receptor was taken from a girl aged 10 to 17 with multiple sclerosis. CDR3 DNA: TGCAGTGCAAATGACGGGGTTTTTGGGCACACCTTC. Translating it yields CSANDGVFGHTF.